The 20 T cell receptor beta chains below were found in one sample sequenced in a study of blood T cell repertoires in COVID-19. Assay used: immunoSEQ multiplex PCR; TCRdb lists only in-frame clones, some missing. This table holds around 320,000 clones, around nine tenths found once. The sequenced material came from peripheral blood. These TCRs come from a woman in her thirties with COVID-19, enrolled during active disease.

The gene calls are TRBV30 and TRBJ2-1; 13 nucleotides agree with TRBD2. V lost 5 bases to trimming and J lost 10 bases; unmatched junction nucleotides: 8. Germline loops: CDR1 GTSNPN, CDR2 SVGIG (reference sequence). CDR3 length equals 14 residues. As DNA, the CDR3 is TGTGCCTGGGAAAGGACTAGCGGGGGCATGGAGCAGTTCTTC. Its translation: CAWERTSGGMEQFF. The full variable domain, in which reference TRBV30 and TRBJ2-1 provide the parts outside the CDR3, is SQTIHQWPATLVQPVGSPLSLECTVEGTSNPNLYWYRQAAGRGLQLLFYSVGIGQISSEVPQNLSASRPQDRQFILSSKKLLLSDSGFYLCAWERTSGGMEQFFGPGTRLTVL.

The V call is TRBV6-5, the J call TRBJ1-5; TRBD1 agrees at 7 bases. The V segment lost 4 bases and the J segment 7 bases; nucleotides outside the gene matches: 10. This CDR3 has 15 amino acids. Germline V gene lookup returns CDR1 MNHEY and CDR2 SVGAGI. In DNA form, the CDR3 reads TGTGCCAGCAGTTCCAAACCACAGGGGACCCAGCCCCAGCATTTT. Its translation: CASSSKPQGTQPQHF.

This sequence joins TRBV10-1 and TRBJ1-1; D not certain. The CDR3 runs 12 residues. CDR1 is WNHNN and CDR2 is SYGVQD in the germline V gene (reference sequence). V was pared by 6 bases and J by 1 base, with 6 bases between. Here the CDR3 DNA reads TGCGCCAGCAGCGCGGGGAACACTGAAGCTTTCTTT. Protein product: CASSAGNTEAFF.

V gene TRBV27 combines with J gene TRBJ2-7; 9 bases align to TRBD1. This CDR3 is built from 15 residues. Losses at the gene ends were 0 bases for V and 5 bases for J; bases not matched to a gene: 5. Germline V gene sequence: CDR1 MNHEY, CDR2 SMNVEV (reference sequence). The CDR3 DNA reads TGTGCCAGCAGTTTATCGAGTGGGACAGGGAACGAGCAGTACTTC. Translation: CASSLSSGTGNEQYF.

The chain has TRBV6-6 and TRBJ2-1, with a tentative D call TRBD2 (5 bases). This CDR3 contains 14 residues. Germline V gives CDR1 MNHNY, CDR2 SVGAGI (reference sequence). Trimming stripped 6 bases from V and 1 base from J, with 10 bases between. CDR3 sequence (DNA): TGTGCCAGCAGCTCCGGGGTGTCCTACAATGAGCAGTTCTTC. Protein: CASSSGVSYNEQFF.

The rearrangement links TRBV28 to TRBJ1-3; D is undetermined. The germline gives CDR1 MDHEN, CDR2 SYDVKM. This CDR3 is 14 amino acids long. With 3 bases removed from V and 2 bases from J, the gap between germline ends came to 8 bases. The CDR3 here is CASSFTGTGNTIYF. CDR3 DNA: TGTGCCAGCAGTTTTACGGGGACTGGAAACACCATATATTTT.

J is TRBJ1-4 and V is TRBV30; TRBD1 matches 10 bases. The CDR3 contains 14 residues. Unmatched junction bases numbered 3, after V lost 2 bases and J lost 6 bases. Germline lookup yields CDR1 GTSNPN and CDR2 SVGIG (reference sequence). The CDR3 loop reads CAWSPDRGHEKLFF. For the CDR3, the DNA is TGTGCCTGGAGTCCCGACAGGGGGCATGAAAAACTGTTTTTT.

The chain employs TRBV27 and TRBJ2-7; TRBD1 matches 11 bases. The germline V gene encodes CDR1 MNHEY and CDR2 SMNVEV (reference sequence). V dropped 3 bases and J dropped 5; count of bases not matched to a gene: 12. CDR3 length: 17 residues. The CDR3 spells CASSFKLGQGASNEQYF. CDR3 in DNA: TGTGCCAGCAGTTTCAAGTTAGGACAGGGGGCGTCCAACGAGCAGTACTTC.

This rearrangement joins TRBV4-1 to TRBJ2-5; 7 nucleotides align to TRBD1. This CDR3 spans 15 amino acids. J was trimmed by 5 bases and V by 4 bases; bases with no gene match: 10. The germline V gene encodes CDR1 MGHRA and CDR2 YSYEKL. CDR3 nucleotides: TGCGCCAGCAGCCCCCTTCCGGGACAGATGGAGACCCAGTACTTC. Translation: CASSPLPGQMETQYF.

The V call is TRBV5-1, the J call TRBJ2-3; 9 positions agree with TRBD2. This CDR3 is 16 amino acids long. Trimming at V came to 1 base and at J to 4 bases, leaving 7 bases not matched to a gene. Germline values: CDR1 SGHRS, CDR2 YFSETQ. The CDR3 DNA is TGCGCCAGCAGCTTGTTACTAGCGGGCACGGCAGATACGCAGTATTTT. Encoded protein: CASSLLLAGTADTQYF.

Here the CDR3 DNA reads TGTGCCAGCAGCTTAGCTGGGACAAGAGTCTTTGGGAACACTGAAGCTTTCTTT. Its translation is CASSLAGTRVFGNTEAFF. V usage is TRBV7-8 and J usage is TRBJ1-1; tentatively, D is TRBD1 (6 bases). Trimming shortened V by 0 bases and J by 1 base, and 18 bases separated the two germline ends. Germline values: CDR1 SGHVS, CDR2 FQNEAQ. There are 18 residues in the CDR3. The full variable domain, in which reference TRBV7-8 and TRBJ1-1 provide the parts outside the CDR3, is GAGVSQSPRYKVAKRGQDVALRCDPISGHVSLFWYQQALGQGPEFLTYFQNEAQLDKSGLPSDRFFAERPEGSVSTLKIQRTQQEDSAVYLCASSLAGTRVFGNTEAFFGQGTRLTVV.

The chain combines TRBV4-1 with TRBJ2-2; D uncertain. Germline lookup yields CDR1 MGHRA and CDR2 YSYEKL. Trimming pared 0 bases from V and 4 bases from J, leaving 9 bases between. There are 15 residues in the CDR3. The DNA for the CDR3 is TGCGCCAGCAGCCAAGATCATGGAGCCACCGGGGAGCTGTTTTTT. It encodes CASSQDHGATGELFF.

This chain joins TRBV6-5 and TRBJ2-2, with unresolved D. The CDR3 sequence is 12 residues long. Deletions cut 6 bases from V and 2 bases from J, with 4 bases between. Per the germline V gene, CDR1 is MNHEY and CDR2 is SVGAGI. This CDR3 reads CASRTNTGELFF. Written as DNA, the CDR3 is TGTGCCAGCAGAACTAACACCGGGGAGCTGTTTTTT.

The chain uses TRBV9 and TRBJ2-5, with a weak D call TRBD1 (6 bases). The V gene's germline CDR1 is SGDLS and CDR2 YYNGEE. Trimming cost V 2 bases and J 5 bases, with 16 bases left between them. CDR3 size: 15 residues. CDR3: CASSVRGGPPETQYF. CDR3 bases: TGTGCCAGCAGCGTCAGAGGGGGACCACCCGAGACCCAGTACTTC.

This sequence joins TRBV2 and TRBJ2-1, with 7 positions matching TRBD2. The V and J ends lost 4 bases and 0 bases, in that order; junction bases with no gene match: 9. Per germline, CDR1 SNHLY and CDR2 FYNNEI. CDR3 length: 17 amino acids. CDR3 coding DNA: TGTGCCAGCAGTGCGCAGACGTGGACTAGCTCCTACAATGAGCAGTTCTTC. Translated, it gives CASSAQTWTSSYNEQFF.

The chain employs TRBV28 and TRBJ1-3; 7 bases agree with TRBD1. Germline V lookup: CDR1 MDHEN, CDR2 SYDVKM. V shed 5 bases and J 7 bases; nucleotides not matched to a gene: 14. The CDR3 has 16 residues. The CDR3 DNA follows: TGTGCCAGCAGTACCACTCCGGGACAGAGGAGGAACACCATATATTTT. It codes for CASSTTPGQRRNTIYF. The entire variable domain, with the rest obtained from reference TRBV28 and TRBJ1-3, is as follows: DVKVTQSSRYLVKRTGEKVFLECVQDMDHENMFWYRQDPGLGLRLIYFSYDVKMKEKGDIPEGYSVSREKKERFSLILESASTNQTSMYLCASSTTPGQRRNTIYFGEGSWLTVV.

As DNA, the CDR3 is TGTGCCAGCAGCTTGCTGGGCCGGGGGAACTATGGCTACACCTTC. Its translation is CASSLLGRGNYGYTF. The chain is built from TRBV5-6 and TRBJ1-2, with a weak D call TRBD1 (5 bases). Germline V lookup: CDR1 SGHDT, CDR2 YYEEEE. The V and J ends lost 1 base and 2 bases respectively, with 12 bases between them. The CDR3 consists of 15 residues.

The gene calls are TRBV18 and TRBJ1-2; D not resolved. The germline V and J ends were trimmed by 3 bases and 10 bases, with 18 bases remaining between them. The CDR3 consists of 14 residues. Germline lookup yields CDR1 KGHSH and CDR2 LQKENI. The CDR3 loop is CASSPAPGSLYYTF. CDR3 sequence (DNA): TGTGCCAGCTCACCCGCGCCAGGTTCGCTATACTACACCTTC.

Concerning this clone itself: One end of the junction does not line up with germline, which may come from a read error. The genes are TRBV24-1 and TRBJ2-7, with 7 bases that match TRBD2. Germline V CDR1 and CDR2: KGHDR, SFDVKD. The CDR3 has 13 residues. The CDR3, as DNA: TGTGCCACTGCCCAGAGGACTAGGAAGTCTCGGGACTTC. Residues: CATAQRTRKSRDF.

This chain joins TRBV24-1 and TRBJ1-1; D perhaps matches TRBD1 (5 bases). Germline V CDR1 and CDR2: KGHDR, SFDVKD. Trimming cost V 5 bases and J 4 bases, with 10 bases left between them. The CDR3 is 13 amino acids. The CDR3: CATSAGLGTEAFF. CDR3 in DNA: TGTGCCACCAGTGCAGGGTTGGGCACTGAAGCTTTCTTT.